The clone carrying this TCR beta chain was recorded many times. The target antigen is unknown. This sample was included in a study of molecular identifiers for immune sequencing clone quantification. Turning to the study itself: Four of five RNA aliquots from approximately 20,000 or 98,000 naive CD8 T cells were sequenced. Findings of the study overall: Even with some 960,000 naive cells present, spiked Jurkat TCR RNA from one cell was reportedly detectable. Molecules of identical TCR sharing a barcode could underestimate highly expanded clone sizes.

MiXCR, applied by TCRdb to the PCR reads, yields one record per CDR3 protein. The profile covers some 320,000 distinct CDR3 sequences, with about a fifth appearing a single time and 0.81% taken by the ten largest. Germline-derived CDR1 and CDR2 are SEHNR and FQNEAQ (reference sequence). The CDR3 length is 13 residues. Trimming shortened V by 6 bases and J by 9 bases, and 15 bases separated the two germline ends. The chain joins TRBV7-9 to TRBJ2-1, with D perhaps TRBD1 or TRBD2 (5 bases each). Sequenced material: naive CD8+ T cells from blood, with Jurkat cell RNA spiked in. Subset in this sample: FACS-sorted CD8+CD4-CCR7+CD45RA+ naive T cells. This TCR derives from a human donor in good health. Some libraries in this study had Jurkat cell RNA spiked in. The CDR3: CASRGLARGEQFF. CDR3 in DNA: TGTGCCAGCAGGGGGCTAGCAAGGGGTGAGCAGTTCTTC.